This T cell receptor (beta chain) derives from a study of cytomegalovirus exposure and HLA in healthy donors. Study results and caveats: A later analysis showed that HLA-associated TCR beta chains had undergone more clonal expansion than equally common others. Later analysis suggested links between common viral pathogens and several top significant clusters.

The PCR ran on 60 Vbeta and 13 Jbeta primers. Data came from immunoSEQ multiplex PCR; TCRdb stores just in-frame clones and leaves some out. The table includes around 190,000 clones, over 75% detected once. Germline values: CDR1 MNHEY, CDR2 SMNVEV (reference sequence). CDR3 size: 14 residues. Trimming cost V 6 bases and J 0 bases, with 8 bases left between them. Concerning this clone: The antigen remains unidentified.

Material: PBMCs. The V and J genes are TRBV27 and TRBJ1-4; TRBD1 is a possible D gene (6 bases). This clonotype was sampled from a woman between 50 and 59 years old in good health and CMV-seronegative. The CDR3 DNA reads as TGTGCCAGCAGAGGGGGTGCAACTAATGAAAAACTGTTTTTT. It yields the protein CASRGGATNEKLFF.